Described below is a single T cell receptor (beta chain) sequence and its context. The antigen is unknown. Clones were sequenced by immunoSEQ multiplex PCR, and TCRdb holds only the in-frame ones, with some missing. This table has 150,000 to 250,000 clones, approximately 93% appearing once. The entry originates in a study of T cell responses to AZD1222 COVID-19 vaccine. Study-wide results and caveats: Recipients of two AZD1222 doses showed rising Spike-specific TCR breadth and depth. Females outnumbered males among donors, who were mostly white British; clonal diversity was possibly underestimated.

After removal of 3 bases from V and 4 bases from J, the junction contained 5 bases not matched to a gene. The CDR3 runs to 14 residues. CDR1 is SGHRS, CDR2 YFSETQ, per germline. Sequenced material: peripheral blood, taken 28 days after the second AZD1222 dose. This chain connects TRBV5-1 to TRBJ1-2, with 8 bases lining up with TRBD1. This TCR was sampled from an adult who received the AZD1222 COVID-19 vaccine. The CDR3 spells CASSWSGTGYGYTF. CDR3 coding DNA: TGCGCCAGCAGCTGGTCCGGGACAGGCTATGGCTACACCTTC.